One and the same sample provided the 18 T cell receptor beta chains below, sequenced in a study of cytomegalovirus exposure and HLA in healthy donors. With 60 Vbeta and 13 Jbeta primers, the PCR was carried out. Here immunoSEQ multiplex PCR was the method, and the copy in TCRdb shows in-frame clones only, minus some. The sample lists roughly 180,000 clones, 75% to 85% occurring once. Specimen: PBMCs. Every receptor here comes from a woman aged 50 to 60 in good health and CMV-seropositive.

The chain employs TRBV6-7 and TRBJ1-6; D remains ambiguous. TRBV6-7 is an ORF for which the function is uncertain. This CDR3 spans 17 amino acids. V was pared by 0 bases and J by 5 bases, with 14 bases between. The CDR3, as DNA: TGTGCCAGCAGTTACTCAGAGGATTTAGGCGATAATTCACCCCTCCACTTT. Translating gives CASSYSEDLGDNSPLHF.

The chain joins TRBV5-1 to TRBJ2-7; the match to TRBD2 covers 16 bases. V lost 0 bases and J lost 6; bases outside the gene matches: 6. Germline V gives CDR1 SGHRS, CDR2 YFSETQ. The CDR3 consists of 17 residues. This chain's CDR3 is CASSLAGLAGGRGEQYF. CDR3 nucleotide sequence: TGCGCCAGCAGCTTGGCGGGACTAGCGGGGGGGCGAGGCGAGCAGTACTTC. Together with reference TRBV5-1 and TRBJ2-7, the CDR3 gives the full variable domain: KAGVTQTPRYLIKTRGQQVTLSCSPISGHRSVSWYQQTPGQGLQFLFEYFSETQRNKGNFPGRFSGRQFSNSRSEMNVSTLELGDSALYLCASSLAGLAGGRGEQYFGPGTRLTVT.

CDR3 in DNA: TGTGCCAGCAGCCAAGATCCGGGATCGGGGGGCGGGAATGAGCAGTTCTTC. As protein: CASSQDPGSGGGNEQFF. V is TRBV4-2 and J is TRBJ2-1; the D gene is possibly TRBD2 (7 bases). The CDR3 loop spans 17 amino acids. The V gene's germline CDR1 is LGHNA and CDR2 YNFKEQ. The V end was cut by 0 bases, the J end by 7 bases, with 19 bases between.

This clone was found a few times. Other DNA sequences from this sample encode an identical CDR3 as well. The chain employs TRBV7-9 and TRBJ1-4; D is ambiguous. CDR1 is SEHNR, CDR2 FQNEAQ, per germline (reference sequence). V was shortened by 2 bases and J by 5 bases, with 9 bases between the two germline ends. This CDR3 is 14 amino acids long. DNA for the CDR3: TGTGCCAGCAGCTTAACCGGAGGCAATGAAAAACTGTTTTTT. Its translation is CASSLTGGNEKLFF.

The CDR3 here is CASSSGNIQYF. The CDR3 DNA reads TGTGCCAGTAGCTCGGGAAACATTCAGTACTTC. The chain recombines TRBV19 with TRBJ2-4, with D uncertain. This CDR3 comprises 11 residues. The germline V and J ends were trimmed by 6 bases and 6 bases, with 6 bases remaining between them. Germline CDR1 and CDR2: LNHDA and SQIVND (reference sequence).

The chain carries TRBV5-1 and TRBJ2-7, with D possibly TRBD2 on 7 matching bases. Germline-derived CDR1 and CDR2 are SGHRS and YFSETQ. Trimming took 4 bases from V and 3 from J, leaving 17 bases between them. The CDR3 is 15 amino acids. CDR3 amino acids: CASSPGGGGFYEQYF. The CDR3 DNA follows: TGCGCCAGCAGCCCCGGAGGGGGGGGATTCTACGAGCAGTACTTC.

This chain uses TRBV10-1 with TRBJ2-2, with 8 positions matching TRBD2. Per the germline V gene, CDR1 is WNHNN and CDR2 is SYGVQD (reference sequence). Unmatched junction bases numbered 5, after V lost 2 bases and J lost 3 bases. There are 16 residues in the CDR3. CDR3 DNA sequence: TGCGCCAGCAGTGAGAAGCGGGGGCCGTACACCGGGGAGCTGTTTTTT. This codes for CASSEKRGPYTGELFF.

V usage is TRBV10-3 and J usage is TRBJ2-1, with 7 nucleotides matching TRBD1. After removal of 6 bases from V and 3 bases from J, the junction contained 5 bases not matched to a gene. The CDR3 is 14 residues long. Germline loops: CDR1 ENHRY, CDR2 SYGVKD. CDR3 sequence: CAIRQGRNYNEQFF. CDR3 DNA: TGTGCCATCAGACAGGGGCGCAACTACAATGAGCAGTTCTTC.

This clone has only a few counts. The rearrangement uses TRBV5-6 and TRBJ1-2; 8 nucleotides match TRBD1. The ends lost 3 bases at V and 13 bases at J; junction bases unmatched: 14. The CDR3 totals 14 residues. Germline-derived CDR1 and CDR2 are SGHDT and YYEEEE. The CDR3 nucleotides are TGTGCCAGCAGCTGGGAAGAGACAGGGGATGGTCGCACCTTC. Protein: CASSWEETGDGRTF.

The chain uses TRBV18 and TRBJ2-1, with 8 positions matching TRBD1. Trimming cost V 6 bases and J 4 bases; bases outside gene matches: 8. The CDR3 consists of 15 residues. The germline CDR1 and CDR2 sequences are KGHSH and LQKENI. This CDR3 is CASSQQGAEYNEQFF. In DNA, the CDR3 is TGTGCCAGCTCCCAGCAGGGGGCAGAATACAATGAGCAGTTCTTC.

The V gene is TRBV6-1, the J gene TRBJ1-3; the match to TRBD1 covers 8 bases. J was trimmed by 4 bases and V by 1 base; bases with no gene match: 3. The CDR3 contains 15 residues. Germline-derived CDR1 and CDR2 are MNHNS and SASEGT. CDR3 region: CASSEGRGQGNTIYF. For the CDR3, the DNA is TGTGCCAGCAGTGAAGGCAGGGGGCAAGGAAACACCATATATTTT.

V and J are TRBV5-6 and TRBJ2-1; 12 nucleotides line up with TRBD1. J gave up 7 bases and V 3 bases, and 5 bases lay outside the gene matches. There are 15 residues in the CDR3. Germline lookup yields CDR1 SGHDT and CDR2 YYEEEE. Written as DNA, the CDR3 is TGTGCCAGCAGCTCCGGGACAGGGGGCATAAATGAGCAGTTCTTC. This codes for CASSSGTGGINEQFF.

The V and J genes are TRBV2 and TRBJ2-5; D is possibly TRBD1 (6 bases). The J call is uncertain, as TRBJ2-7 better fits the DNA end. Germline values: CDR1 SNHLY, CDR2 FYNNEI. This CDR3 region has 12 residues. For the CDR3, the DNA is TGTGCCAGCAGGGACAGAACCTACGAGCAGTACTTC. The encoded protein is CASRDRTYEQYF.

The chain carries TRBV23-1 and TRBJ2-3; D might be TRBD1 (7 bases). TRBV23-1 qualifies as an ORF whose function is uncertain. Trimming removed 1 base at V and 0 bases at J, with 11 bases between. The CDR3 extends over 16 amino acids. CDR3 sequence: CASSQCRGASTDTQYF. DNA for the CDR3: TGCGCCAGCAGTCAATGCAGGGGGGCTAGCACAGATACGCAGTATTTT.

The chain links TRBV30 to TRBJ2-7, with D unclear. Germline V lookup: CDR1 GTSNPN, CDR2 SVGIG (reference sequence). The CDR3 totals 12 residues. V was trimmed by 1 base and J by 5 bases, leaving 9 bases between them. The CDR3 sequence: CAWSELPDEQYF. The CDR3 region has the DNA TGTGCCTGGAGTGAACTACCGGACGAGCAGTACTTC. The full variable domain, its missing parts supplied by reference TRBV30 and TRBJ2-7, is SQTIHQWPATLVQPVGSPLSLECTVEGTSNPNLYWYRQAAGRGLQLLFYSVGIGQISSEVPQNLSASRPQDRQFILSSKKLLLSDSGFYLCAWSELPDEQYFGPGTRLTVT.

The rearrangement links TRBV11-2 to TRBJ2-1; 8 bases are shared with TRBD2. V gave up 2 bases and J gave up 5 bases; unmatched junction bases: 5. This CDR3 contains 15 residues. Germline loops: CDR1 SGHAT, CDR2 FQNNGV. CDR3 amino acids: CASSLSGGENNEQFF. The DNA of the CDR3 is TGTGCCAGCAGCTTATCCGGGGGGGAGAACAATGAGCAGTTCTTC.

In its sample, this clone was seen a few times. The chain uses TRBV2 and TRBJ1-6; D possibly corresponds to TRBD1 (5 bases). Trimming removed 6 bases from V and 3 bases from J, with 15 bases in between. Germline CDR1 is SNHLY and CDR2 is FYNNEI. The CDR3 sequence is 16 residues long. For the CDR3, the DNA is TGTGCCAGCAGGAAATTGGGGGGTAACTATAATTCACCCCTCCACTTT. Protein: CASRKLGGNYNSPLHF.

This clone was detected only a few times. The sample contains more than one DNA sequence encoding this CDR3. The chain recombines TRBV27 with TRBJ1-5; D unresolved. CDR3 length: 12 residues. With 3 bases removed from V and 4 bases from J, the gap between germline ends came to 4 bases. Germline V gene data show CDR1 as MNHEY and CDR2 as SMNVEV (reference sequence). The CDR3 region is CASSFRNQPQHF. CDR3 nucleotides: TGTGCCAGCAGTTTTCGGAATCAGCCCCAGCATTTT.